The 23 T cell receptor beta chains presented below share a single source sample, sequenced in a study of shared clonotypes between healthy human individuals. Assay used: immunoSEQ multiplex PCR; TCRdb lists only in-frame clones, some missing. The table records around 120,000 clones, around 64% of them present only once. The sequenced sample consisted of memory CD8+ T cells sorted from blood. The subset was: CD45RO+ cells pooled with CCR7-negative TemRA cells. The receptors come from a woman aged 25 to 39 in good health.

The rearrangement links TRBV11-2 to TRBJ1-1, with D tentatively TRBD1 (5 bases). Germline lookup yields CDR1 SGHAT and CDR2 FQNNGV. Deletions cut 6 bases from V and 2 bases from J, with 13 bases between. There are 14 residues in the CDR3. For the CDR3, the DNA is TGTGCCAGCAGTCGGGACCGAGGAAACACTGAAGCTTTCTTT. This codes for CASSRDRGNTEAFF.

DNA of the CDR3: TGTGCCAGCAGCTTAGTCGCCCCCCGGGACTACAATGAGCAGTTCTTC. Encoded protein: CASSLVAPRDYNEQFF. The chain couples TRBV7-9 to TRBJ2-1; possible D gene TRBD2, 5 bases. CDR1 is SEHNR and CDR2 is FQNEAQ in the germline V gene (reference sequence). The CDR3 runs 16 residues. The V gene lost 1 base and the J gene lost 3 bases, with 13 bases spanning the gap.

V is TRBV28 and J is TRBJ2-2, with D unresolved. The germline V and J ends were trimmed by 1 base and 5 bases, with 11 bases remaining between them. The CDR3 covers 15 residues. Looked up from germline, CDR1 is MDHEN and CDR2 is SYDVKM. CDR3 bases: TGTGCCAGCAGTTTATTCTGGGGTGGGACCGGGGAGCTGTTTTTT. Translation gives CASSLFWGGTGELFF.

V and J are TRBV29-1 and TRBJ1-1; 7 positions agree with TRBD1. The CDR3 has 14 residues. CDR1 and CDR2 from the germline V gene are SQVTM and ANQGSEA. V trimming: 4 bases; J trimming: 5 bases; junction bases outside the gene matches: 10. The CDR3 reads CSVGQGGGGTEAFF. CDR3 nucleotide sequence: TGCAGCGTTGGACAGGGAGGAGGGGGAACTGAAGCTTTCTTT.

Comments on this clone: This may arise from a read error, as a much more abundant clone is one base away. CDR3 DNA: TGTGCCAGCAGTTACGGGAGGGAGCAACCGAATGAGCAGTTCTTC. Its translation: CASSYGREQPNEQFF. The V gene is TRBV6-5, the J gene TRBJ2-1; 7 bases match TRBD2. V dropped 2 bases and J dropped 7; count of bases not matched to a gene: 8. CDR3 size: 15 residues. The germline CDR1 and CDR2 sequences are MNHEY and SVGAGI.

The chain uses TRBV9 and TRBJ2-1; D gene ambiguous. This CDR3 is built from 14 residues. Trimming removed 0 bases at V and 8 bases at J, with 12 bases between. In germline, CDR1 is SGDLS, CDR2 YYNGEE. In DNA, the CDR3 is TGTGCCAGCAGCGTAGTGGACGTAGCATATGAGCAGTTCTTC. This sequence encodes CASSVVDVAYEQFF.

Comments on this clone: A read error may account for a junction end that differs from germline. The same CDR3 also results from other DNA sequences found in this sample. The genes are TRBV6-5 and TRBJ2-7; TRBD1 matches 7 bases. CDR1 is MNHEY and CDR2 is SVGAGI in the germline V gene. The CDR3 is made up of 14 amino acids. The CDR3 DNA reads TGCGCCAGCAGACTACAGGGGAACTCCTACGAGCAGTACTTC. Encoded protein: CASRLQGNSYEQYF.

This sequence joins TRBV4-2 and TRBJ2-1; 7 bases are shared with TRBD1. The V segment lost 0 bases and the J segment 4 bases; nucleotides outside the gene matches: 12. Germline lookup yields CDR1 LGHNA and CDR2 YNFKEQ. The CDR3 is made up of 18 amino acids. CDR3 DNA sequence: TGTGCCAGCAGCCAAGATTTTAAGACAGGGAAGGATTACAATGAGCAGTTCTTC. Its protein is CASSQDFKTGKDYNEQFF.

The chain combines TRBV27 with TRBJ2-1; D gene unclear. Trimming took off 3 bases at V and 5 bases at J, with 8 bases between the two ends. This CDR3 has 13 residues. Germline V gene data show CDR1 as MNHEY and CDR2 as SMNVEV (reference sequence). The CDR3 DNA follows: TGTGCCAGCAGTTTTGCCCGTCACAATGAGCAGTTCTTC. Translating it yields CASSFARHNEQFF.

In its sample, this clone was seen a few times. The V and J genes are TRBV25-1 and TRBJ2-3; 8 bases match TRBD1. The germline V gene has CDR1 MGHDK and CDR2 SYGVNS. The CDR3 extends over 13 amino acids. Trimming removed 8 bases from V and 3 bases from J; junction bases left unmatched: 4. The CDR3 loop is CASGDRGTDTQYF. CDR3 bases: TGTGCCAGCGGAGACAGGGGAACAGATACGCAGTATTTT.

The chain joins TRBV5-6 to TRBJ2-7; perhaps TRBD1 as D (6 bases). The V gene's germline CDR1 is SGHDT and CDR2 YYEEEE. The germline V and J ends were trimmed by 0 bases and 11 bases, with 18 bases remaining between them. The length of the CDR3 is 14 residues. The DNA of the CDR3 is TGTGCCAGCAGCTTGGGAGACAGGTCCCTCAAGGAGTACTTC. Translating gives CASSLGDRSLKEYF.

CDR3 DNA sequence: TGTGCCAGCAGTGAAAGGACAGTAGGCGGCTACACCTTC. Translated, it gives CASSERTVGGYTF. The J gene is TRBJ1-2, the V gene TRBV25-1; D perhaps matches TRBD1 (6 bases). Germline V gene data show CDR1 as MGHDK and CDR2 as SYGVNS. There are 13 residues in the CDR3. The V end lost 2 bases, the J end lost 8 bases, and 12 bases lay between the germline ends.

The V gene is TRBV27, the J gene TRBJ1-1, with 7 bases identical to TRBD1. CDR1 is MNHEY, CDR2 SMNVEV, per germline (reference sequence). The length of the CDR3 is 13 residues. Unmatched junction bases numbered 4, after V lost 4 bases and J lost 5 bases. The CDR3 nucleotides are TGTGCCAGCAGTTCAAACAGGGGTACTGAAGCTTTCTTT. This translates into CASSSNRGTEAFF.

This clone was recorded many times. The chain joins TRBV19 to TRBJ2-7; tentatively, D is TRBD1 or TRBD2 (5 bases each). This CDR3 has 15 amino acids. V was shortened by 3 bases and J by 2 bases, with 14 bases between the two germline ends. Germline V gene sequence: CDR1 LNHDA, CDR2 SQIVND (reference sequence). The CDR3 region is CASSIWDGEPYEQYF. The CDR3 bases are TGTGCCAGTAGTATCTGGGACGGAGAACCCTACGAGCAGTACTTC.

V is TRBV28 and J is TRBJ2-3; weak D call: TRBD1 (5 bases). The CDR3 covers 16 residues. V shed 6 bases and J shed 1 base, with 17 bases lying between them. CDR1 MDHEN and CDR2 SYDVKM come from the germline V gene. The CDR3 loop reads CASRPLWLGGTDTQYF. The CDR3 nucleotides are TGTGCCAGCAGGCCCCTTTGGCTAGGGGGCACAGATACGCAGTATTTT.

The DNA for the CDR3 is TGTGCCAGTAGTATCCAGGGGCCCGCTTCCTATAGCAATCAGCCCCAGCATTTT. Protein: CASSIQGPASYSNQPQHF. The chain recombines TRBV19 with TRBJ1-5; TRBD1 is a possible D gene (6 bases). V was shortened by 3 bases and J by 0 bases, with 18 bases between the two germline ends. Germline values: CDR1 LNHDA, CDR2 SQIVND (reference sequence). The length of the CDR3 is 18 residues. Supplemented by reference TRBV19 and TRBJ1-5, the full variable domain reads DGGITQSPKYLFRKEGQNVTLSCEQNLNHDAMYWYRQDPGQGLRLIYYSQIVNDFQKGDIAEGYSVSREKKESFPLTVTSAQKNPTAFYLCASSIQGPASYSNQPQHFGDGTRLSIL.

The chain is built from TRBV29-1 and TRBJ2-1; D unresolved. This CDR3 has 18 residues. CDR1 is SQVTM, CDR2 ANQGSEA, per germline. V dropped 0 bases and J dropped 8 bases, with 26 bases sitting between them. The CDR3 reads CSVEEAPYGTIAGYEQFF. CDR3 DNA sequence: TGCAGCGTTGAAGAGGCGCCTTACGGCACCATAGCCGGCTATGAGCAGTTCTTC.

The gene calls are TRBV20-1 and TRBJ2-7; D gene uncertain. The CDR3 length is 11 residues. V lost 3 bases, J lost 3 bases, and 6 bases lay in between. CDR1 and CDR2 from the germline V gene are DFQATT and SNEGSKA (reference sequence). The CDR3 is CSASGVYEQYF. CDR3 sequence (DNA): TGCAGTGCTAGCGGCGTCTACGAGCAGTACTTC.

V is TRBV25-1 and J is TRBJ1-3; D gene unclear. With 3 bases removed from V and 0 bases from J, the gap between germline ends came to 3 bases. The germline gives CDR1 MGHDK, CDR2 SYGVNS. This CDR3 has 13 amino acids. Here the CDR3 DNA reads TGTGCCAGCAGTGACAGCTCTGGAAACACCATATATTTT. Protein: CASSDSSGNTIYF.

The CDR3, as DNA: TGTGCCAGCAGCTTAGGATGGGGCACTGAAGCTTTCTTT. The encoded protein is CASSLGWGTEAFF. The rearrangement uses TRBV11-3 and TRBJ1-1; D gene unclear. The V and J ends lost 1 base and 4 bases respectively, with 7 bases between them. Germline V gene lookup returns CDR1 SGHNT and CDR2 YENEEA. The CDR3 covers 13 residues.

This clone was observed many times. The gene calls are TRBV4-2 and TRBJ2-7; TRBD1 or TRBD2 may be the D gene (6 bases each). V was clipped by 3 bases and J by 6 bases, with 15 bases between them. Germline values: CDR1 LGHNA, CDR2 YNFKEQ. The CDR3 sequence is 14 residues long. The CDR3 DNA is TGTGCCAGCAGCCATCTTAACAGGGAGGTCGAGCAGTACTTC. It translates to CASSHLNREVEQYF.

For the CDR3, the DNA is TGTGCCAGCGAAACGGGTATCCTAGCGGAAAGGGATGAGCAGTTCTTC. This translates into CASETGILAERDEQFF. The chain carries TRBV5-5 and TRBJ2-1, with 7 bases that match TRBD2. The CDR3 totals 16 residues. V shed 7 bases and J 8 bases; nucleotides not matched to a gene: 18. The germline V gene has CDR1 SGHKS and CDR2 YYEKEE (reference sequence).

This clone has only a few counts. The genes are TRBV29-1 and TRBJ2-1, with D hard to call. The CDR3 is 11 amino acids. From germline, CDR1 is SQVTM and CDR2 ANQGSEA. V lost 8 bases and J lost 9, with 14 bases in between. The CDR3 nucleotides are TGCAGCACTCTGGGTCTGGGTGAGCAGTTCTTC. This codes for CSTLGLGEQFF.